A selection of T cell receptor beta chains follows, all from one sample in a study of cytomegalovirus exposure and HLA in healthy donors. Sequenced by immunoSEQ multiplex PCR; TCRdb stores in-frame clones only, minus some. The sample holds about 73,000 clones, about 93% seen once. The sample comprised PBMCs. The origin of the receptors is a woman under 30 in good health and CMV-seropositive. Each CDR3 is given with its conserved first and last residue. The order of the fields is J gene, V gene, clone size, D gene, CDR3 protein, CDR3 DNA. D genes are given only for firm matches. A clone size is listed for some rows: how often the clone was seen (once, few, many), or a class if it is expanded.

>TRBJ2-7|TRBV27|-|TRBD2
CASSLYALQTSGISYEQYF
TGTGCCAGCAGTTTGTACGCTCTCCAGACTAGCGGGATATCCTACGAGCAGTACTTC
>TRBJ1-1|TRBV5-1|-|TRBD1
CASSFRPGQYTEAFF
TGCGCCAGCAGCTTCCGTCCGGGACAGTACACTGAAGCTTTCTTT
>TRBJ1-2|TRBV19|-|-
CASSIVSSGYGYTF
TGTGCCAGTAGTATAGTGTCCTCGGGCTATGGCTACACCTTC
>TRBJ2-2|TRBV11-2|-|TRBD1
CASSRGQGARTGELFF
TGTGCCAGCAGCAGAGGACAGGGGGCAAGGACCGGGGAGCTGTTTTTT
>TRBJ1-3|TRBV7-2|-|-
CASSRGEAGNTIYF
TGTGCCAGCTCTCGGGGAGAGGCTGGAAACACCATATATTTT
>TRBJ1-4|TRBV10-2|-|-
CASGQGNEKLFF
TGCGCCAGCGGGCAGGGGAATGAAAAACTGTTTTTT
>TRBJ2-7|TRBV7-8|-|TRBD1
CASSGHRDRAYEQYF
TGTGCCAGCAGCGGACACCGGGACAGGGCCTACGAGCAGTACTTC
>TRBJ2-7|TRBV27|-|TRBD1
CASSPRPTGYEQYF
TGTGCCAGCAGTCCCAGGCCGACAGGGTACGAGCAGTACTTC
>TRBJ2-5|TRBV25-1|once|TRBD1
CASSGHGTGQETQYF
TGTGCCAGCAGTGGACACGGGACAGGACAAGAGACCCAGTACTTC
>TRBJ1-5|TRBV28|-|-
CASRSGQPQHF
TGTGCCAGCAGAAGCGGTCAGCCCCAGCATTTT
>TRBJ2-2|TRBV11-2|-|-
CASSFPGELFF
TGTGCCAGCAGCTTCCCGGGAGAGCTGTTTTTT
>TRBJ1-2|TRBV5-4|-|-
CASSLEMGLEGIYGYTF
TGTGCCAGCAGCTTGGAGATGGGCTTGGAGGGAATCTATGGCTACACCTTC
>TRBJ2-5|TRBV7-9|-|TRBD1
CASSPRTGGRRETQYF
TGTGCCAGCAGCCCGAGGACAGGGGGCAGGAGGGAGACCCAGTACTTC
>TRBJ2-4|TRBV5-6|-|TRBD2
CASSSGTSGGLAKNIQYF
TGTGCCAGCAGCTCCGGGACTAGCGGGGGTCTAGCCAAAAACATTCAGTACTTC
>TRBJ2-4|TRBV6-1|once|-
CASSGSTASIQYF
TGTGCCAGCAGTGGTAGTACAGCCAGCATTCAGTACTTC
>TRBJ2-1|TRBV5-6|-|-
CASSLLLVALDNEQFF
TGTGCCAGCAGCTTGCTGCTAGTCGCCCTAGACAATGAGCAGTTCTTC
>TRBJ1-6|TRBV10-3|-|TRBD1
CAISESIGTGDFYSPLHF
TGTGCCATCAGTGAGTCGATAGGGACAGGGGATTTTTATTCACCCCTCCACTTT
>TRBJ2-7|TRBV4-2|-|-
CASSQDLTVSTYEQYF
TGTGCCAGCAGCCAAGATCTGACAGTGTCGACCTACGAGCAGTACTTC
>TRBJ2-2|TRBV2|-|TRBD2
CASTAYSGRNTGELFF
TGTGCCAGCACGGCATATAGCGGGAGGAACACCGGGGAGCTGTTTTTT
>TRBJ2-5|TRBV27|-|TRBD1
CASRGQGQETQYF
TGTGCCAGCAGGGGACAGGGCCAAGAGACCCAGTACTTC
>TRBJ2-2|TRBV5-6|-|-
CASRSRGNTGELFF
TGTGCCAGCAGGTCGCGGGGGAACACCGGGGAGCTGTTTTTT
>TRBJ1-1|TRBV7-9|-|-
CASSIEQVRAEAFF
TGTGCCAGCAGCATTGAACAGGTTAGGGCTGAAGCTTTCTTT
>TRBJ1-5|TRBV2|-|-
CASRDAGYSNQPQHF
TGTGCCAGCAGGGATGCGGGGTATAGCAATCAGCCCCAGCATTTT
>TRBJ2-7|TRBV19|-|TRBD2
CASSPGRDFSYEQYF
TGTGCCAGTAGCCCAGGGAGGGACTTCTCCTACGAGCAGTACTTC
>TRBJ2-7|TRBV6-1|-|-
CASSEERADEQYF
TGTGCCAGCAGTGAAGAGAGGGCAGATGAGCAGTACTTC
>TRBJ2-7|TRBV15|-|-
CATSRDRQGSYEQYF
TGTGCCACCAGCAGAGATCGCCAGGGGAGCTACGAGCAGTACTTC
>TRBJ2-7|TRBV7-8|once|TRBD1
CASSFHTDRGIYEQYF
TGTGCCAGCAGCTTCCATACCGACAGGGGTATCTACGAGCAGTACTTC
>TRBJ2-2|TRBV29-1|-|TRBD2
CSVEVRTSGRTGELFF
TGCAGCGTTGAGGTTCGGACTAGCGGGCGCACCGGGGAGCTGTTTTTT
>TRBJ2-5|TRBV5-4|-|TRBD1
CASSRDRELVETQYF
TGTGCCAGCAGTCGGGACAGGGAGTTAGTAGAGACCCAGTACTTC
>TRBJ2-6|TRBV7-9|-|TRBD1
CASSSRDRGHISGANVLTF
TGTGCCAGCAGCTCCCGGGACAGGGGCCATATCTCTGGGGCCAACGTCCTGACTTTC
>TRBJ2-2|TRBV19|-|-
CASKQGSSGELFF
TGTGCCAGTAAGCAGGGGTCCTCCGGGGAGCTGTTTTTT